This paragraph reports one T cell receptor beta chain. Its antigen is still unknown. Trimming removed 1 base at V and 5 bases at J, with 23 bases between. The germline CDR1 and CDR2 sequences are SEHNR and FQNEAQ (reference sequence). CDR3 length equals 18 residues. The record originates from a study of graft-versus-host responses after intestinal transplantation. Overall study: The transplants performed in recipients were multivisceral, liver-intestinal, or isolated intestinal. Every one of the recipients received anti-thymocyte globulin induction and afterwards took tacrolimus and steroids for around 3 years. Study results and caveats: The authors found GvH clones in recipient marrow, some appearing first in ileum or blood. Those patients showing graft-donor T cell macrochimerism displayed high graft-versus-host to host-versus-graft clonal ratios in allografts.

Produced via immunoSEQ multiplex PCR; TCRdb's table is partial and in-frame only. The sample comprises around 17,000 clones, over 70% of which are singletons, and around 6% rests with the top ten. The TCR was taken from a human patient who received an intestinal transplant, so some T cells may come from the graft donor. Specimen: PBMCs, collected roughly 15 weeks after intestinal transplant. The chain has TRBV7-9 and TRBJ1-2; the D is unclear. The CDR3 spells CASSLDPTTVGDYYGYTF. The CDR3 coding sequence is TGTGCCAGCAGCTTAGACCCGACCACAGTGGGCGACTATTATGGCTACACCTTC.